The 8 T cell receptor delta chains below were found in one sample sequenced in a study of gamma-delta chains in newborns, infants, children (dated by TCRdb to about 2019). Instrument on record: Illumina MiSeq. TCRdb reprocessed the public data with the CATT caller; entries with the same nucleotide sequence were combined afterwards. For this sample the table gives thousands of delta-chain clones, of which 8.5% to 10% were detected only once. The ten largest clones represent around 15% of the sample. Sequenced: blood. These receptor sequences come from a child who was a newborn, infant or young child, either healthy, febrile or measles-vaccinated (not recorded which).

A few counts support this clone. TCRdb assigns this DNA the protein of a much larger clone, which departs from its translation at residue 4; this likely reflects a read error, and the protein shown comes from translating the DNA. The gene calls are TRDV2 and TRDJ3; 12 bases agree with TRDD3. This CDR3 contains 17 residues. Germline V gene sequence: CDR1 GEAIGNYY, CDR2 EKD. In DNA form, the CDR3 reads TGTGCCTGTGCCACCGTACTGGGGGATACGGACACCCGACAGATGTTTTTC. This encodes CACATVLGDTDTRQMFF.

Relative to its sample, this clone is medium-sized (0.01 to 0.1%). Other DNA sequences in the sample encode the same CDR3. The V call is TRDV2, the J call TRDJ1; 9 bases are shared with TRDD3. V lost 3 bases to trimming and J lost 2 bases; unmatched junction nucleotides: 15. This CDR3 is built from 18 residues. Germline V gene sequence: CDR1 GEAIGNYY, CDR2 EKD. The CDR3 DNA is TGTGCCTGTGACCGGGTTCGTTCGGGGATACGCCGGACCGATAAACTCATCTTT. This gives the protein CACDRVRSGIRRTDKLIF.

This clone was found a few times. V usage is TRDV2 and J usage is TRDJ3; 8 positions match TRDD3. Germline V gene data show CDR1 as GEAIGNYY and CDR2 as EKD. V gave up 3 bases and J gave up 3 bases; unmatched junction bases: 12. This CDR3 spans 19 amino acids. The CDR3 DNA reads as TGTGCCTGTGACGTACTGGGGGCTTTCGAAATCTGGGACACCCGACAGATGTTTTTC. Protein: CACDVLGAFEIWDTRQMFF.

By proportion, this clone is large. The CDR3 here is CACDVLGDNLTAQLFF. CDR3 sequence (DNA): TGTGCCTGTGACGTACTGGGGGATAATTTGACAGCACAACTCTTCTTT. The chain joins TRDV2 to TRDJ2, with 11 bases that match TRDD3. V shed 3 bases and J 1 base; nucleotides not matched to a gene: 3. The CDR3 totals 16 residues. Germline lookup yields CDR1 GEAIGNYY and CDR2 EKD.

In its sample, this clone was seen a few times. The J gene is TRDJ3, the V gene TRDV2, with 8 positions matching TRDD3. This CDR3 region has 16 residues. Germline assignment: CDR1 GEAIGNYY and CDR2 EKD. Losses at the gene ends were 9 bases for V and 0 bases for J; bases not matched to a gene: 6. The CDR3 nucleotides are TGTGCCACCGTACTGGGGGGCTCCTGGGACACCCGACAGATGTTTTTC. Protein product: CATVLGGSWDTRQMFF.

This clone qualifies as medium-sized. In DNA form, the CDR3 reads TGTGCTCTTGGGGAACTAGGCGGAAATTACTGGGGGACTTACACCGATAAACTCATCTTT. Its protein product is CALGELGGNYWGTYTDKLIF. The chain couples TRDV1 to TRDJ1; TRDD3 matches 9 bases. V dropped 0 bases and J dropped 0; count of bases not matched to a gene: 14. CDR1 TSWWSYY and CDR2 QGS come from the germline V gene. This CDR3 region has 20 residues.

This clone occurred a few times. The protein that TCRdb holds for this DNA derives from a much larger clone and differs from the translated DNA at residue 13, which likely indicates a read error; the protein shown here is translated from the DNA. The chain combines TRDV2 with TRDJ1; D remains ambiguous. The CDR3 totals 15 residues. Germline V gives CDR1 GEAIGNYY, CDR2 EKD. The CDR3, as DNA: TGTGCCTGTGACTCCCTTACGGAAAAGACCGATAAACCCATCTTT. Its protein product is CACDSLTEKTDKPIF.

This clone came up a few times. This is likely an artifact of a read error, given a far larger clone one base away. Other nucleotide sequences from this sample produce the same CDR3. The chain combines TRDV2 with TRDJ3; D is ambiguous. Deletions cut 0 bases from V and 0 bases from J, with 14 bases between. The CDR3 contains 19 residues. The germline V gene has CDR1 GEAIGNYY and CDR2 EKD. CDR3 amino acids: CACDTVGIPSSWDTRQMFF. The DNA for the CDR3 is TGTGCCTGTGACACCGTTGGAATACCAAGCTCCTGGGACACCCGACAGATGTTTTTC.